This is a list of T cell receptor beta chains from one sample in a study of beta chain features in type 1 diabetes. Repertoires were generated with immunoSEQ multiplex PCR, while TCRdb's copy carries only in-frame clones and drops some. The sample shows 80,000 to 90,000 clones, under 35% of them seen only once. The sample was stem cell memory CD4+ T cells from blood. The receptor source for this set is a woman between 18 and 29 years old in good health. Each CDR3 is given with its conserved first and last residue. A D gene is named only where the DNA matches it firmly. Size values are once, few and many counts, or a class for expanded clones, and some rows have none.

v_gene: TRBV7-2; j_gene: TRBJ2-5; d_gene: .; abundance: few; CDR3aa: CASSLYRQRETQYF; CDR3nt: TGTGCCAGCAGCTTATATCGGCAGCGGGAGACCCAGTACTTC
v_gene: TRBV4-1; j_gene: TRBJ2-7; d_gene: TRBD2; abundance: .; CDR3aa: CASSQVTSAYEQYF; CDR3nt: TGCGCCAGCAGCCAAGTTACTAGCGCCTACGAGCAGTACTTC
v_gene: TRBV30; j_gene: TRBJ2-3; d_gene: .; abundance: few; CDR3aa: CAWNPLTDTQYF; CDR3nt: TGTGCCTGGAATCCCCTCACAGATACGCAGTATTTT
v_gene: TRBV11-3; j_gene: TRBJ2-5; d_gene: .; abundance: .; CDR3aa: CASMTGGPGETQYF; CDR3nt: TGTGCCAGCATGACTGGAGGGCCGGGAGAGACCCAGTACTTC
v_gene: TRBV5-1; j_gene: TRBJ2-7; d_gene: TRBD1; abundance: .; CDR3aa: CASSGRDRGHEQYF; CDR3nt: TGCGCCAGCAGCGGCCGGGACAGGGGCCACGAGCAGTACTTC
v_gene: TRBV30; j_gene: TRBJ1-1; d_gene: TRBD1; abundance: few; CDR3aa: CAWGRGPPEAFF; CDR3nt: TGTGCCTGGGGCAGGGGGCCGCCAGAAGCTTTCTTT
v_gene: TRBV5-6; j_gene: TRBJ2-1; d_gene: TRBD2; abundance: .; CDR3aa: CASSLEVMRGAEQFF; CDR3nt: TGTGCCAGCAGCTTGGAGGTCATGCGGGGGGCGGAACAGTTCTTC
v_gene: TRBV11-3; j_gene: TRBJ2-2; d_gene: .; abundance: .; CDR3aa: CASSLGVGGMTGELFF; CDR3nt: TGTGCCAGCAGCTTGGGGGTAGGAGGGATGACCGGGGAGCTGTTTTTT
v_gene: TRBV4-1; j_gene: TRBJ2-1; d_gene: TRBD2; abundance: few; CDR3aa: CASSQDDSGAYNEQFF; CDR3nt: TGCGCCAGCAGCCAAGATGATAGCGGGGCCTACAATGAGCAGTTCTTC
v_gene: TRBV10-3; j_gene: TRBJ1-1; d_gene: .; abundance: .; CDR3aa: CAISAHEGAGNTEAFF; CDR3nt: TGTGCCATCAGCGCCCATGAGGGCGCGGGGAACACTGAAGCTTTCTTT
v_gene: TRBV7-2; j_gene: TRBJ2-7; d_gene: .; abundance: many; CDR3aa: CASSNAGWDEQYF; CDR3nt: TGTGCCAGCAGCAATGCAGGTTGGGACGAGCAGTACTTC
v_gene: TRBV5-4; j_gene: TRBJ2-3; d_gene: TRBD2; abundance: .; CDR3aa: CASSLRRLAGGADTQYF; CDR3nt: TGTGCCAGCAGCTTGAGACGACTAGCGGGGGGAGCAGATACGCAGTATTTT
v_gene: TRBV4-2; j_gene: TRBJ2-1; d_gene: .; abundance: .; CDR3aa: CASRRSPSGALYNEQFF; CDR3nt: TGTGCCAGCAGACGGAGTCCCTCGGGAGCACTCTACAATGAGCAGTTCTTC
v_gene: TRBV7-9; j_gene: TRBJ2-4; d_gene: .; abundance: few; CDR3aa: CASSSNVVWEKGNIQYF; CDR3nt: TGTGCCAGCAGCTCCAACGTGGTGTGGGAGAAGGGAAACATTCAGTACTTC
v_gene: TRBV7-2; j_gene: TRBJ2-5; d_gene: .; abundance: .; CDR3aa: CASSFYAGAEETQYF; CDR3nt: TGTGCCAGCAGTTTCTATGCGGGGGCGGAAGAGACCCAGTACTTC
v_gene: TRBV18; j_gene: TRBJ2-7; d_gene: .; abundance: .; CDR3aa: CASSPGAGMSVEQYF; CDR3nt: TGTGCCAGCTCACCAGGAGCGGGTATGTCGGTCGAGCAGTACTTC
v_gene: TRBV7-3; j_gene: TRBJ2-3; d_gene: TRBD2; abundance: .; CDR3aa: CASSTGLAGTGTDTQYF; CDR3nt: TGTGCCAGCAGCACCGGACTAGCGGGGACGGGCACAGATACGCAGTATTTT
v_gene: TRBV5-6; j_gene: TRBJ2-2; d_gene: TRBD2; abundance: .; CDR3aa: CASSWGGPNTGELFF; CDR3nt: TGTGCCAGCAGCTGGGGGGGTCCGAACACCGGGGAGCTGTTTTTT
v_gene: TRBV7-9; j_gene: TRBJ2-1; d_gene: .; abundance: .; CDR3aa: CALSGAGATYNEQFF; CDR3nt: TGTGCCCTCAGTGGGGCAGGGGCTACCTACAATGAGCAGTTCTTC
v_gene: TRBV2; j_gene: TRBJ2-7; d_gene: TRBD1; abundance: .; CDR3aa: CASSPLPGGEQYF; CDR3nt: TGTGCCAGCAGTCCCCTTCCAGGGGGCGAGCAGTACTTC
v_gene: TRBV6-1; j_gene: TRBJ2-1; d_gene: TRBD2; abundance: .; CDR3aa: CASSSYSGRASEQFF; CDR3nt: TGTGCCAGCAGTTCCTATAGCGGGAGGGCCAGTGAGCAGTTCTTC
v_gene: TRBV12-5; j_gene: TRBJ1-5; d_gene: .; abundance: .; CDR3aa: CASGLDGRPGNQPQHF; CDR3nt: TGTGCTAGTGGTTTGGATGGGAGACCCGGCAATCAGCCCCAGCATTTT
v_gene: TRBV30; j_gene: TRBJ1-4; d_gene: .; abundance: .; CDR3aa: CAWMGTSAEKLFF; CDR3nt: TGTGCCTGGATGGGGACTTCAGCTGAAAAACTGTTTTTT
v_gene: TRBV6-6; j_gene: TRBJ2-7; d_gene: TRBD2; abundance: .; CDR3aa: CAITPGGNYEQYF; CDR3nt: TGTGCCATCACCCCGGGAGGTAACTACGAGCAGTACTTC
v_gene: TRBV4-1; j_gene: TRBJ1-5; d_gene: TRBD1; abundance: .; CDR3aa: CASTGGIRQPQHF; CDR3nt: TGCGCCAGCACAGGGGGGATTCGGCAGCCCCAGCATTTT
v_gene: TRBV13; j_gene: TRBJ2-7; d_gene: .; abundance: .; CDR3aa: CASSPPGQTSYEQYF; CDR3nt: TGTGCCAGCAGCCCTCCGGGACAAACTTCCTACGAGCAGTACTTC
v_gene: TRBV28; j_gene: TRBJ2-1; d_gene: .; abundance: few; CDR3aa: CASRRTLGEQFF; CDR3nt: TGTGCCAGCAGGAGAACTCTCGGGGAGCAGTTCTTC